This T cell receptor beta chain was profiled in a study of metastatic and nonmetastatic thyroid tumors. Study overall: The comparison covered peripheral blood and tumor or nodule tissue in malignant and benign thyroid patients.

No treatment had been given to any patient before thyroid surgery. This clone is medium-sized. Its antigen is as yet unknown. Per the original methods: In papillary thyroid cancer, a distant-metastasis classifier was built using CDR3 differences across clinicopathological groups. Using MiXCR, TCRdb reanalyzed the PCR reads. TCRdb, not the original authors, processed these V and J calls. The sample consists of around 16,000 clones, 15% to 18% of them appearing once. Study outcomes and limitations: In blood and tumor, TCR beta diversity was reportedly significantly higher in malignant thyroid tumors than in benign nodules.

This CDR3 has 16 residues. Germline CDR1 reads MNHEY; CDR2 reads SVGAGI. Losses at the gene ends were 2 bases for V and 1 base for J; bases not matched to a gene: 8. J is TRBJ2-7 and V is TRBV6-5; 7 bases are shared with TRBD1. Sequenced sample: blood. The source of this sequence is a female donor with papillary thyroid cancer or a benign thyroid nodule (not recorded which). Some clones in this sample may be carry-over from other donors' samples. CDR3 sequence (DNA): TGTGCCAGCAGTTACACCTACGGGACAGAATCCTACGAGCAGTACTTC. It yields the protein CASSYTYGTESYEQYF.